These T cell receptor beta chains were read from a single sample in a study of blood T cell repertoires in COVID-19. TCRdb keeps only in-frame clones here, not all; method: immunoSEQ multiplex PCR. Among around 200,000 clones listed, approximately 84% were seen once. Source material: peripheral blood. Source of these receptors: a human donor in a cohort sampled during active COVID-19. The CDR3 runs from the conserved cysteine through the conserved F or W. A D gene is named only where the DNA matches it firmly. Some rows have no size entry. The others give once, few or many, or a class for an expanded clone.

V	D	size	J	DNA	CDR3
TRBV10-3	TRBD1	-	TRBJ2-2	TGTGCCACGAAGGGGGCAGAGGACACCGGGGAGCTGTTTTTT	CATKGAEDTGELFF
TRBV18	-	-	TRBJ2-7	TGTGCCAGCTCACCACCGGGGGGCGAGCAGTACTTC	CASSPPGGEQYF
TRBV10-3	TRBD1	-	TRBJ1-2	TGTGCCACCCGGGACAGGACCCACGATGGCTACACCTTC	CATRDRTHDGYTF
TRBV11-2	-	-	TRBJ1-1	TGTGCCAGCAGCTTAGACAGGGCTAATGAAGCTTTCTTT	CASSLDRANEAFF
TRBV27	-	-	TRBJ1-2	TGTGCCAGCTCCCACCGCACGACAGGACTTAACTATGGCTACACCTTC	CASSHRTTGLNYGYTF
TRBV9	-	-	TRBJ1-3	TGTGCCAGCAGCGTAGTCGGCGGCTCTGGAAACACCATATATTTT	CASSVVGGSGNTIYF
TRBV13	TRBD1	-	TRBJ1-5	TGTGCCAGCAGTCATGGACAGGGTAGCAATCAGCCCCAGCATTTT	CASSHGQGSNQPQHF
TRBV5-1	-	-	TRBJ1-1	TGCGCCAGCAGCTTGGGTGACAGAGTGAACACTGAAGCTTTCTTT	CASSLGDRVNTEAFF
TRBV5-5	-	-	TRBJ2-3	TGTGCCACCGAGGTCCTCTCTAGCACAGATACGCAGTATTTT	CATEVLSSTDTQYF
TRBV2	-	-	TRBJ1-1	TGTGCCAGCAGTGAAGGGTTAAGTCCGTTCTACGCTGAAGCTTTCTTT	CASSEGLSPFYAEAFF
TRBV5-1	TRBD2	-	TRBJ2-7	TGCGCCAGCAGACAAGGACTAGCGGGGGGCCTCTACGAGCAGTACTTC	CASRQGLAGGLYEQYF
TRBV18	TRBD1	-	TRBJ1-1	TGTGCCAGCTCACCATCCACAGGGGTAGGAACTGAAGCTTTCTTT	CASSPSTGVGTEAFF
TRBV10-1	TRBD1	-	TRBJ2-1	TGCGCCAGCAGTGAGTCGTCGGGACAGGGAGAATTCAATGAGCAGTTCTTC	CASSESSGQGEFNEQFF
TRBV5-1	TRBD1	-	TRBJ1-1	TGCGCCAGCAGCTCGGACAGGGCTTTCATGAACACTGAAGCTTTCTTT	CASSSDRAFMNTEAFF
TRBV5-1	-	-	TRBJ2-7	TGCGCCAGCAGCTTGGATAGGACAACAGGCTACGAGCAGTACTTC	CASSLDRTTGYEQYF
TRBV3-1/TRBV3-2	-	-	TRBJ2-2	TGTGCCAGCAGCCAAGTAGGTGGGGGGTTAAGTGGGAACACCGGGGAGCTGTTTTTT	CASSQVGGGLSGNTGELFF
TRBV5-1	-	once	TRBJ2-1	TGCGCCAGCAGCCATGGCCAGTCCCTTCTTTACAATGAGCAGTTCTTC	CASSHGQSLLYNEQFF
TRBV7-2	-	-	TRBJ1-2	TGTGCCAGCAGCTTCCCCACCCGGGGGGCAGCATCCAGATATGGGGGCTACACCTTC	CASSFPTRGAASRYGGYTF
TRBV10-3	-	-	TRBJ1-4	TGTGCCATCAGTGAGTCGGCAGGGATAGGTAGTCTGTTTTTT	CAISESAGIGSLFF
TRBV5-1	-	-	TRBJ2-7	TGCGCCAGCAGCTCGGCCGGACTGAAGATCTACGAGCAGTACTTC	CASSSAGLKIYEQYF
TRBV3-1/TRBV3-2	TRBD2	-	TRBJ2-3	TGTGCCAGCAGCCAGGCGGGGGGGCCAGATACGCAGTATTTT	CASSQAGGPDTQYF
TRBV6-5	-	-	TRBJ1-1	TGTGCCAGCAGTATAGGGAGTGTAGCTTTCTTT	CASSIGSVAFF
TRBV19	-	-	TRBJ2-1	TGTGCCAGTAATTCTAAGGACTACCCCAATGAGCAGTTCTTC	CASNSKDYPNEQFF
TRBV2	-	-	TRBJ1-2	TGTGCCAGCAGTGATGGAGAGGGAGGTTGGGGCTACACCTTC	CASSDGEGGWGYTF
TRBV2	TRBD1	-	TRBJ1-6	TGTGCCGGAGAAAGTCCGACAGGGCCAAATTCACCCCTCCACTTT	CAGESPTGPNSPLHF
TRBV5-1	-	-	TRBJ1-1	TGCGCCAGCAGTTATGTCGAGGGTGGGAACACTGAAGCTTTCTTT	CASSYVEGGNTEAFF